This record covers a single T cell receptor beta chain. Its antigen is not identified. Germline and junction disagree at one end, which may indicate a read error. The CDR3 runs to 15 residues. Germline V CDR1 and CDR2: SSHAT, FNYEAQ (reference sequence). Both 60 Vbeta primers and 13 Jbeta primers went into the PCR. Repertoires were generated with immunoSEQ multiplex PCR, while TCRdb's copy carries only in-frame clones and drops some. The data show under 150,000 clones, with around 78% seen just once and around 2% held by the top ten. This sample is drawn from a study of cytomegalovirus exposure and HLA in healthy donors. General observations from the study: When analyzed later, a missense DCLRE1C variant was found to be linked to TCR beta V- and J-gene trimming. Per a prior analysis, the majority of TCR beta V segments were productive roughly 87% or roughly 30% of the time.

The sample was PBMCs. The rearrangement links TRBV7-7 to TRBJ2-2; possibly TRBD2 for D (6 bases). This receptor was taken from a woman in her fifties or sixties in good health and CMV-seronegative. CDR3 loop: CASSLARGATGELFF. The CDR3 DNA reads TGTGCTAGCAGCTTAGCGCGCGGGGCCACCGGGGAGCTGTTTTTT.